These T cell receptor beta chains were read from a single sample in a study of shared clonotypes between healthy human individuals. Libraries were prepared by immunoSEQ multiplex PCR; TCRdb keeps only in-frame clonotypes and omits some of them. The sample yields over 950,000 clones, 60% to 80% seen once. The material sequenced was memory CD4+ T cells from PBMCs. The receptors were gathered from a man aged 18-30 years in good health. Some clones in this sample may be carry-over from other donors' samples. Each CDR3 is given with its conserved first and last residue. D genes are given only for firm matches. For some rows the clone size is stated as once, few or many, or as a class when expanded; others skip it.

CDR3nt: TGTGCCAGCAGCCAGCGTAGCGGGACCTCCGGGGACTCCTACAATGAGCAGTTCTTC; CDR3aa: CASSQRSGTSGDSYNEQFF; abundance: NA; v_gene: TRBV4-2; j_gene: TRBJ2-1; d_gene: TRBD2
CDR3nt: TGCGCCAGCAGCCCGTCCCGGGACAGTTTCGGGGTCGAAAAACTGTTTTTT; CDR3aa: CASSPSRDSFGVEKLFF; abundance: NA; v_gene: TRBV5-1; j_gene: TRBJ1-4; d_gene: TRBD1
CDR3nt: TGTGCCAGCAGATTAGCGGGAGGCTCCTACTACGAGCAGTACTTC; CDR3aa: CASRLAGGSYYEQYF; abundance: NA; v_gene: TRBV5-4; j_gene: TRBJ2-7; d_gene: TRBD2
CDR3nt: TGTGCCACCAGCAGGGGACACCTACCCTACGAGCAGTACTTC; CDR3aa: CATSRGHLPYEQYF; abundance: NA; v_gene: TRBV15; j_gene: TRBJ2-7; d_gene: NA
CDR3nt: TGTGCCAGCAGCCAACCCCAGGGGTCTAAGTACTTC; CDR3aa: CASSQPQGSKYF; abundance: once; v_gene: TRBV4-2; j_gene: TRBJ2-7; d_gene: NA
CDR3nt: TGCAGCGTTGAATCCACCCCGGGGGGGGTTGGAAACACCATATATTTT; CDR3aa: CSVESTPGGVGNTIYF; abundance: NA; v_gene: TRBV29-1; j_gene: TRBJ1-3; d_gene: NA
CDR3nt: TGCGCCAGCGTGGGACAGGCGAACACTGAAGCTTTCTTT; CDR3aa: CASVGQANTEAFF; abundance: NA; v_gene: TRBV5-1; j_gene: TRBJ1-1; d_gene: TRBD1
CDR3nt: TGTGCCAGCAGTGATCTCAGGGGCGAGCAGTTCTTC; CDR3aa: CASSDLRGEQFF; abundance: NA; v_gene: TRBV6-1; j_gene: TRBJ2-1; d_gene: NA
CDR3nt: TGTGCCAGCAGTTCCCTCGCTCTCTCGGGTCAGCCCCAGCATTTT; CDR3aa: CASSSLALSGQPQHF; abundance: NA; v_gene: TRBV27; j_gene: TRBJ1-5; d_gene: NA
CDR3nt: TGCGCCAGGAAAGCGGGAGGCGGCCTGTCTGCGCAGTTCTTC; CDR3aa: CARKAGGGLSAQFF; abundance: NA; v_gene: TRBV4-1; j_gene: TRBJ2-1; d_gene: TRBD2
CDR3nt: TGTGCCAGCGGGGGGGCGTTAGTAACTAATGAAAAACTGTTTTTT; CDR3aa: CASGGALVTNEKLFF; abundance: NA; v_gene: TRBV7-7; j_gene: TRBJ1-4; d_gene: NA
CDR3nt: TGTGCCAGCAGTCCTCCGGGACTAGCGGGAGGAGGAGATACGCAGTATTTT; CDR3aa: CASSPPGLAGGGDTQYF; abundance: few; v_gene: TRBV7-9; j_gene: TRBJ2-3; d_gene: TRBD2
CDR3nt: TGCGCCAGCAGCTTGTTAAGTGGTGGCTACGAGCAGTACTTC; CDR3aa: CASSLLSGGYEQYF; abundance: few; v_gene: TRBV5-1; j_gene: TRBJ2-7; d_gene: NA
CDR3nt: TGTGCCAGCTCACCACTCGGCGGGGTAACCTATGGCTACACCTTC; CDR3aa: CASSPLGGVTYGYTF; abundance: NA; v_gene: TRBV18; j_gene: TRBJ1-2; d_gene: NA
CDR3nt: TGTGCCAGTAGTATTTTTGCACAGGGCGACCAGCCCCAGCATTTT; CDR3aa: CASSIFAQGDQPQHF; abundance: few; v_gene: TRBV19; j_gene: TRBJ1-5; d_gene: NA
CDR3nt: TGCAGCGAACAGGGCCCCACAGATACGCAGTATTTT; CDR3aa: CSEQGPTDTQYF; abundance: many; v_gene: TRBV29-1; j_gene: TRBJ2-3; d_gene: NA
CDR3nt: TGTGCCACCAGCAGGTTGGGCACCTCCTACGAGCAGTACTTC; CDR3aa: CATSRLGTSYEQYF; abundance: NA; v_gene: TRBV15; j_gene: TRBJ2-7; d_gene: NA
CDR3nt: TGTGCCAGCACGACGGGCTATGGCTACACCTTC; CDR3aa: CASTTGYGYTF; abundance: NA; v_gene: TRBV6-5; j_gene: TRBJ1-2; d_gene: NA
CDR3nt: TGCGCCAGCAGTCACTTACCGGGAGCTCGGGAGCAGTACTTC; CDR3aa: CASSHLPGAREQYF; abundance: NA; v_gene: TRBV23-1; j_gene: TRBJ2-7; d_gene: NA
CDR3nt: TGTGCCAGCAGCCCCGCTAGCGGGAGACCCCCAGATACGCAGTATTTT; CDR3aa: CASSPASGRPPDTQYF; abundance: NA; v_gene: TRBV9; j_gene: TRBJ2-3; d_gene: TRBD2
CDR3nt: TGTGCCAGCAGCTTTCGAACTAGCGTGTCAGATACGCAGTATTTT; CDR3aa: CASSFRTSVSDTQYF; abundance: NA; v_gene: TRBV7-9; j_gene: TRBJ2-3; d_gene: TRBD2
CDR3nt: TGTGCCAGCAGACAAACAGGGGGCGCTGACGGCTACACCTTC; CDR3aa: CASRQTGGADGYTF; abundance: NA; v_gene: TRBV28; j_gene: TRBJ1-2; d_gene: TRBD1
CDR3nt: TGTGCCAGCTCACCCGACAGCTCCTTCTCTGGAAACACCATATATTTT; CDR3aa: CASSPDSSFSGNTIYF; abundance: NA; v_gene: TRBV18; j_gene: TRBJ1-3; d_gene: NA
CDR3nt: TGCGCCAGCAGCCAAGATTGGTTCGGGCCTTATAATGAAAAACTGTTTTTT; CDR3aa: CASSQDWFGPYNEKLFF; abundance: once; v_gene: TRBV4-3; j_gene: TRBJ1-4; d_gene: NA
CDR3nt: TGTGCCAGCTCACCACCGGCTATCGGCGTCCTGACTTTC; CDR3aa: CASSPPAIGVLTF; abundance: once; v_gene: TRBV18; j_gene: TRBJ2-6; d_gene: NA
CDR3nt: TGTGCCAGCAGCTTAGGGACAGGGGGCGGGGAGTACTTC; CDR3aa: CASSLGTGGGEYF; abundance: NA; v_gene: TRBV7-9; j_gene: TRBJ2-7; d_gene: TRBD1
CDR3nt: TGTGCCAGCAGTGAAAGGCTTCAGAGCTCTTACGAGCAGTACTTC; CDR3aa: CASSERLQSSYEQYF; abundance: NA; v_gene: TRBV2; j_gene: TRBJ2-7; d_gene: NA